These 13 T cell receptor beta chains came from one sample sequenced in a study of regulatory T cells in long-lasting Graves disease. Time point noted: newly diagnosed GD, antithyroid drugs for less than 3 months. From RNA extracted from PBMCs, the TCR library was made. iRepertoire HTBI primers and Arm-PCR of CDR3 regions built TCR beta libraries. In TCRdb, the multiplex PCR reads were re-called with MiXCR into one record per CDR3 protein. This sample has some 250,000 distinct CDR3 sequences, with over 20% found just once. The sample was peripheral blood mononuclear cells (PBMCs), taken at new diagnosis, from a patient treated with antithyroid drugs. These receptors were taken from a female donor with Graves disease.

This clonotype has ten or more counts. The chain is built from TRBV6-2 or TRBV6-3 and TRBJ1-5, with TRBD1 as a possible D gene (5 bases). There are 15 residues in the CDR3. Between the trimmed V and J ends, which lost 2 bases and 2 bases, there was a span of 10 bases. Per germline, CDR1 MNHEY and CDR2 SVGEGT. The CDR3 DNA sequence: TGTGCCAGCAGTTACGGTGGGGGTGGCAATCAGCCCCAGCATTTT. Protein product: CASSYGGGGNQPQHF.

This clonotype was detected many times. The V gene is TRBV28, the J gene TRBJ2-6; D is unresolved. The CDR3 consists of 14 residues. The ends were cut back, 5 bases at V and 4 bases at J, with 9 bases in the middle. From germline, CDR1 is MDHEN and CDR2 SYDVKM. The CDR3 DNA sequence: TGTGCCAGCAGTCTCCGCTCGGGGGCCAACGTCCTGACTTTC. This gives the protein CASSLRSGANVLTF. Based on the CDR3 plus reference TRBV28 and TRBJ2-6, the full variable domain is DVKVTQSSRYLVKRTGEKVFLECVQDMDHENMFWYRQDPGLGLRLIYFSYDVKMKEKGDIPEGYSVSREKKERFSLILESASTNQTSMYLCASSLRSGANVLTFGAGSRLTVL.

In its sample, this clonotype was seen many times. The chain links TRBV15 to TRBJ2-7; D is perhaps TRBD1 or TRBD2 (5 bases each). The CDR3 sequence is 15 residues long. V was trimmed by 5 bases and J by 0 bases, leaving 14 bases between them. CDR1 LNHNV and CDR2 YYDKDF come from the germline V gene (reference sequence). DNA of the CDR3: TGTGCCACCAGCGAATACATGGGGACCTCCTACGAGCAGTACTTC. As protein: CATSEYMGTSYEQYF.

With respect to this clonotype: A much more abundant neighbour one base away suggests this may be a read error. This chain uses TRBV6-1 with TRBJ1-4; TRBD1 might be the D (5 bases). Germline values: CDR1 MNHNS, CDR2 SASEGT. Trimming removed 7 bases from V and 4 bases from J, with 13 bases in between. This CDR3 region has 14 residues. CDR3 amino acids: CASNRKTLNEKLFF. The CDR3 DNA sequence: TGTGCCAGCAACAGGAAGACCCTTAATGAAAAACTGTTTTTT.

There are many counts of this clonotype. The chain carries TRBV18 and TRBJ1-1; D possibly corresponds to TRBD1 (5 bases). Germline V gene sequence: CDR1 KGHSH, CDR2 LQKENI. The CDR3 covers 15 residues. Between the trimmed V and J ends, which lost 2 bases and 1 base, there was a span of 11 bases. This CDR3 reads CASSPNRSPNTEAFF. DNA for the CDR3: TGTGCCAGCTCACCAAACAGGAGCCCGAACACTGAAGCTTTCTTT.

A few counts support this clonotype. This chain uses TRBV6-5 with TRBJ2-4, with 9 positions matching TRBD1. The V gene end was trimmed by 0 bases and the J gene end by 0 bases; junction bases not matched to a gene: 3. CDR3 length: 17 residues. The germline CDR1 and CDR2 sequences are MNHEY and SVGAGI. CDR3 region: CASSYSGQGLAKNIQYF. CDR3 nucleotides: TGTGCCAGCAGTTACTCGGGACAGGGACTAGCCAAAAACATTCAGTACTTC.

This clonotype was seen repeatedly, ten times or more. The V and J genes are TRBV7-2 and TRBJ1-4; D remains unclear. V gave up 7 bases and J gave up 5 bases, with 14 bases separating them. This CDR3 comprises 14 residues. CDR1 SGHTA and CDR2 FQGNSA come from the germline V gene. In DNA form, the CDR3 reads TGTGCCAGCACCCCGGACGGCCGCAATGAAAAACTGTTTTTT. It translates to CASTPDGRNEKLFF.

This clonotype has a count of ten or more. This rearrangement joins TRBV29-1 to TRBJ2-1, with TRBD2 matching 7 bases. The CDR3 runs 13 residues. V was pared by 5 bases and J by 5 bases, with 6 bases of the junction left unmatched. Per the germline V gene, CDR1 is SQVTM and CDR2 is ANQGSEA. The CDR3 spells CSVMAGTNNEQFF. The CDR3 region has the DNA TGCAGCGTTATGGCGGGGACTAACAATGAGCAGTTCTTC.

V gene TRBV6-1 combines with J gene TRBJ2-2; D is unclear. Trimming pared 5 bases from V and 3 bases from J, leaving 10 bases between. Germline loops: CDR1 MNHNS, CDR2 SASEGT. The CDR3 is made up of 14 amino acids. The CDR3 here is CASSPRLYTGELFF. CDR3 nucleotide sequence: TGTGCCAGCAGTCCTAGACTTTACACCGGGGAGCTGTTTTTT.

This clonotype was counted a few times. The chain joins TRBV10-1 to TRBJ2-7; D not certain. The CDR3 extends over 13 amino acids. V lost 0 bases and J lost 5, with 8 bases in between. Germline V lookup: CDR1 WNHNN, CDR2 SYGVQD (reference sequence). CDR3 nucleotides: TGCGCCAGCAGTGAGTCAAGCCCGGACGAGCAGTACTTC. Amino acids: CASSESSPDEQYF.

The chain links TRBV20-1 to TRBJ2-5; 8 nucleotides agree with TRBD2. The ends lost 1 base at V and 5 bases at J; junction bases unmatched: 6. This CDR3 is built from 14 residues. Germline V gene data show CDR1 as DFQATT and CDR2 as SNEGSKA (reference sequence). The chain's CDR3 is CSARVAAGVETQYF. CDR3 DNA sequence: TGCAGTGCTAGAGTGGCAGCGGGAGTGGAGACCCAGTACTTC.

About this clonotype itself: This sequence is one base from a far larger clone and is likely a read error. The CDR3 reads CASRYSDGGDTQYF. For the CDR3, the DNA is TGCGCCAGCAGATATAGCGATGGTGGGGATACGCAGTATTTT. The rearrangement joins TRBV5-1 to TRBJ2-7; D is possibly TRBD2 (5 bases). With the DNA end fitting TRBJ2-3 better, the J assignment may be wrong. Per germline, CDR1 SGHRS and CDR2 YFSETQ. This CDR3 region has 14 residues.

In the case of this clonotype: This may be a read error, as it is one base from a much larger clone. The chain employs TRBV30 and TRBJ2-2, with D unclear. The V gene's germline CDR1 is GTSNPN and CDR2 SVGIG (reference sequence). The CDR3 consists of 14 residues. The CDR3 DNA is TGTGCCTGGGACAAGCAACTCAACACCGAGGAGCTGTTTTTT. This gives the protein CAWDKQLNTEELFF.